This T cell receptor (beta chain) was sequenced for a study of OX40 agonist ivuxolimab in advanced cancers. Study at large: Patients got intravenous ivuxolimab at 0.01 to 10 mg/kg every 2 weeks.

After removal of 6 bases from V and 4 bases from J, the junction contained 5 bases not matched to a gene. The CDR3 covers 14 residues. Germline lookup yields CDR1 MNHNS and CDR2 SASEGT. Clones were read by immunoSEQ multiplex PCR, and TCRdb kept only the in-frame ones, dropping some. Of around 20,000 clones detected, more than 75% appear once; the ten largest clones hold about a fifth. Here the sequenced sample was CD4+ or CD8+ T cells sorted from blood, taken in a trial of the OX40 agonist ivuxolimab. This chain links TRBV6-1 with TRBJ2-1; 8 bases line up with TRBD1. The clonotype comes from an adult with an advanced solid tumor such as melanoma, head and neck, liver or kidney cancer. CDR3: CASSPGQEYNEQFF. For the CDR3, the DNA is TGTGCCAGCAGCCCGGGACAGGAATACAATGAGCAGTTCTTC.